This T cell receptor beta chain was retrieved from a study of OX40 agonist ivuxolimab in advanced cancers. About the research overall: The patients received ivuxolimab by intravenous route every 2 weeks at 0.01 to 10 mg/kg.

The V segment lost 4 bases and the J segment 11 bases; nucleotides outside the gene matches: 2. The CDR3 is made up of 10 amino acids. Germline V gene data show CDR1 as SQVTM and CDR2 as ANQGSEA. Libraries were prepared by immunoSEQ multiplex PCR; TCRdb keeps only in-frame clonotypes and omits some of them. The profile shows about 19,000 clones, about 81% of them singletons. The origin of this receptor is an adult with an advanced solid tumor such as melanoma, head and neck, liver or kidney cancer. The chain couples TRBV29-1 to TRBJ1-1; the match to TRBD1 covers 9 bases. Source: CD4+ or CD8+ T cells sorted from blood, taken in a trial of the OX40 agonist ivuxolimab. The CDR3, as DNA: TGCAGCGTTGGGGACAGGGCGGCTTTCTTT. This codes for CSVGDRAAFF. The variable domain in full, with the rest retrieved from reference TRBV29-1 and TRBJ1-1, is SAVISQKPSRDICQRGTSLTIQCQVDSQVTMMFWYRQQPGQSLTLIATANQGSEATYESGFVIDKFPISRPNLTFSTLTVSNMSPEDSSIYLCSVGDRAAFFGQGTRLTVV.